A selection of T cell receptor beta chains follows, all from one sample in a study of regulatory T cells in long-lasting Graves disease. TCRdb fed the multiplex PCR reads into MiXCR, producing one record per CDR3 protein. This sample has 680,000 or so distinct CDR3 sequences, with roughly 16% found just once. These same records also appear under a second study, on T cells in Graves' hyperthyroidism and ophthalmopathy.

Sequenced material: peripheral blood mononuclear cells (PBMCs), taken at new diagnosis, from a patient treated with antithyroid drugs. These receptors were taken from a young woman with Graves disease. The CDR3 runs from the conserved cysteine through the conserved F or W. D genes are given only for firm matches. The size of a clone is reported for some rows only, either as once, few or many, or as a class for expanded clones.

D: TRBD2; V: TRBV5-5; size: .; J: TRBJ2-7; CDR3: CASGTSGSMAGVKAYEQYF; DNA: TGTGCCAGTGGGACTAGCGGGAGTATGGCTGGGGTCAAAGCCTACGAGCAGTACTTC
D: TRBD1; V: TRBV27; size: few; J: TRBJ1-6; CDR3: CASSLIGQGKNSPLHF; DNA: TGTGCCAGCAGTCTAATCGGACAGGGAAAGAATTCACCCCTCCACTTT
D: TRBD1; V: TRBV7-8; size: .; J: TRBJ1-1; CDR3: CASSLVGGGMNTEAFF; DNA: TGTGCCAGCAGCTTAGTAGGGGGCGGCATGAACACTGAAGCTTTCTTT
D: .; V: TRBV20-1; size: few; J: TRBJ2-7; CDR3: CSVSGQAYEQYF; DNA: TGCAGTGTTTCGGGACAAGCATACGAGCAGTACTTC
D: TRBD1; V: TRBV6-5; size: many; J: TRBJ1-5; CDR3: CASSYSGTGAAQPQHF; DNA: TGTGCCAGCAGTTACTCCGGGACAGGGGCTGCTCAGCCCCAGCATTTT
D: .; V: TRBV12-3/TRBV12-4; size: many; J: TRBJ1-2; CDR3: CASSSQRDDYGYTF; DNA: TGTGCCAGCAGTTCCCAGCGGGACGACTATGGCTACACCTTC
D: .; V: TRBV27; size: many; J: TRBJ2-2; CDR3: CASSLHRMGTGELFF; DNA: TGTGCCAGCAGTCTCCACCGCATGGGGACCGGGGAGCTGTTTTTT
D: TRBD2; V: TRBV11-1; size: many; J: TRBJ2-1; CDR3: CASSLGTSSYNEQFF; DNA: TGTGCCAGCAGCTTAGGGACTAGCTCCTACAATGAGCAGTTCTTC
D: .; V: TRBV6-2/TRBV6-3; size: few; J: TRBJ1-1; CDR3: CASSDYGRGNTEAFF; DNA: TGTGCCAGCAGTGATTACGGCAGGGGGAACACTGAAGCTTTCTTT
D: TRBD2; V: TRBV7-2; size: many; J: TRBJ2-7; CDR3: CASSWNSGSKPEQYF; DNA: TGTGCCAGCAGTTGGAATAGCGGGAGCAAACCCGAGCAGTACTTC
D: .; V: TRBV2; size: many; J: TRBJ1-4; CDR3: CASSPRHISTNEKLFF; DNA: TGTGCCAGCAGCCCCCGACATATCTCAACTAATGAAAAACTGTTTTTT
D: .; V: TRBV28; size: many; J: TRBJ1-4; CDR3: CASSPATNEKLFF; DNA: TGTGCCAGCAGCCCAGCAACTAATGAAAAACTGTTTTTT
D: .; V: TRBV24-1; size: many; J: TRBJ1-1; CDR3: CATREDGNTEAFF; DNA: TGTGCCACCAGAGAGGACGGGAACACTGAAGCTTTCTTT
D: TRBD2; V: TRBV24-1; size: many; J: TRBJ2-1; CDR3: CATSKSPTSGRLDEQFF; DNA: TGTGCCACCAGTAAGTCCCCGACTAGCGGGAGACTTGATGAGCAGTTCTTC
D: TRBD2; V: TRBV15; size: .; J: TRBJ2-1; CDR3: CATSRGGGGDNEQFF; DNA: TGTGCCACCAGCAGAGGGGGGGGTGGGGACAATGAGCAGTTCTTC
D: TRBD2; V: TRBV11-2; size: many; J: TRBJ2-2; CDR3: CASSLTLAGGQTGELFF; DNA: TGTGCCAGCAGCTTAACCCTAGCGGGAGGGCAAACCGGGGAGCTGTTTTTT
D: .; V: TRBV3-1; size: many; J: TRBJ2-1; CDR3: CASSQGGSGRDNEQFF; DNA: TGTGCCAGCAGCCAAGGTGGTAGCGGACGGGACAATGAGCAGTTCTTC
D: .; V: TRBV28; size: .; J: TRBJ1-6; CDR3: CASSPSQGVYSPLHF; DNA: TGTGCCAGCAGTCCCAGCCAGGGAGTCTATTCACCCCTCCACTTT
D: .; V: TRBV29-1; size: few; J: TRBJ2-1; CDR3: CSVEAPGYEQFF; DNA: TGCAGCGTTGAGGCCCCGGGCTATGAGCAGTTCTTC
D: .; V: TRBV28; size: many; J: TRBJ1-3; CDR3: CASSLEISGNTIYF; DNA: TGTGCCAGCAGTTTAGAGATCTCTGGAAACACCATATATTTT